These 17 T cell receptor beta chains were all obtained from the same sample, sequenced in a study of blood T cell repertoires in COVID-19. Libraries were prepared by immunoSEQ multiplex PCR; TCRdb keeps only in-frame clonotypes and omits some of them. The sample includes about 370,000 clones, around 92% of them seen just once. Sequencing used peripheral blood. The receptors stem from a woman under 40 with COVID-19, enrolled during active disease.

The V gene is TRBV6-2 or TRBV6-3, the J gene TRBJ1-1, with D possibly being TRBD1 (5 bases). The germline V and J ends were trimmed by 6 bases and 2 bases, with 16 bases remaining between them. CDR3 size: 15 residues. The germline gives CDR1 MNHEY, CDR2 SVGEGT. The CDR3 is CASSPPAGDNTEAFF. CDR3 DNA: TGTGCCAGCAGCCCGCCCGCGGGGGACAACACTGAAGCTTTCTTT.

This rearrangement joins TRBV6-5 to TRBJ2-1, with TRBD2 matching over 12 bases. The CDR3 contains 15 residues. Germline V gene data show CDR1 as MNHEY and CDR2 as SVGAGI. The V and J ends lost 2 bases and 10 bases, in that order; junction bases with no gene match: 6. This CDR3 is CASSYPSGGAIEQFF. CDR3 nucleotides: TGTGCCAGCAGTTACCCTAGCGGGGGGGCGATCGAGCAGTTCTTC.

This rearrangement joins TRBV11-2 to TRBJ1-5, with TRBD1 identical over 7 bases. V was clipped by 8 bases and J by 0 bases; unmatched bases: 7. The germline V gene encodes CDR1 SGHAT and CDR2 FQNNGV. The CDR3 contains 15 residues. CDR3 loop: CASARDSYSNQPQHF. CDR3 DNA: TGTGCCAGCGCCCGGGACAGCTATAGCAATCAGCCCCAGCATTTT.

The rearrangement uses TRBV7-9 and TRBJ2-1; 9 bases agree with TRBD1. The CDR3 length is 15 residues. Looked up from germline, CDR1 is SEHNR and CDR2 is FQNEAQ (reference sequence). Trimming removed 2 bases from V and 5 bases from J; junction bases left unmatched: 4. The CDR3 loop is CASSLRDRVDNEQFF. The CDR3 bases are TGTGCCAGCAGCTTACGGGACAGGGTTGACAATGAGCAGTTCTTC.

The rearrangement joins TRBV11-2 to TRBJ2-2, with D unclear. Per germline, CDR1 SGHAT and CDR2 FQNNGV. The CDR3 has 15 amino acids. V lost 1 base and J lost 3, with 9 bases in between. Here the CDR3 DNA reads TGTGCCAGCAGCTTAGGGTCCCCAGACACCGGGGAGCTGTTTTTT. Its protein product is CASSLGSPDTGELFF.

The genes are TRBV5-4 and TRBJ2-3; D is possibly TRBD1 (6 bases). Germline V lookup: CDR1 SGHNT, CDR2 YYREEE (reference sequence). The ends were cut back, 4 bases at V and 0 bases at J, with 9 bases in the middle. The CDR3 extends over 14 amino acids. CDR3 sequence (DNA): TGTGCCAGCAGCCAGGGGCCCAGCACAGATACGCAGTATTTT. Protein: CASSQGPSTDTQYF.

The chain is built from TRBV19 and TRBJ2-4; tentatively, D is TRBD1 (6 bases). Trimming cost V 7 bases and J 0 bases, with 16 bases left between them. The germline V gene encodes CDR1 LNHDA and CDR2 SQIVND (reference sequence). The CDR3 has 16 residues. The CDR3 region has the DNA TGTGCCAGTACCCTCCGGGACACACAAGCCAAAAACATTCAGTACTTC. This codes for CASTLRDTQAKNIQYF. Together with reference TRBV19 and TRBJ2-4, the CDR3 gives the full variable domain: DGGITQSPKYLFRKEGQNVTLSCEQNLNHDAMYWYRQDPGQGLRLIYYSQIVNDFQKGDIAEGYSVSREKKESFPLTVTSAQKNPTAFYLCASTLRDTQAKNIQYFGAGTRLSVL.

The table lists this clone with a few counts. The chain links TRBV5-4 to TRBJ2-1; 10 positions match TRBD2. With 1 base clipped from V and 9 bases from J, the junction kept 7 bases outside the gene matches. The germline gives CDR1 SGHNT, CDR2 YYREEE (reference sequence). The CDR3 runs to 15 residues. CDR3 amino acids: CASSLTSGIFSEQFF. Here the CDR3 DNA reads TGTGCCAGCAGCTTGACTAGCGGGATATTCAGTGAGCAGTTCTTC.

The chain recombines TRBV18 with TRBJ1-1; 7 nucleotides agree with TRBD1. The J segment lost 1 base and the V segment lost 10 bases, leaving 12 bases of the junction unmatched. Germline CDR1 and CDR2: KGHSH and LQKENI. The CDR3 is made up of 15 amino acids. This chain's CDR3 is CATRVGQGENTEAFF. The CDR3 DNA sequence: TGTGCCACCCGGGTAGGGCAGGGGGAGAACACTGAAGCTTTCTTT.

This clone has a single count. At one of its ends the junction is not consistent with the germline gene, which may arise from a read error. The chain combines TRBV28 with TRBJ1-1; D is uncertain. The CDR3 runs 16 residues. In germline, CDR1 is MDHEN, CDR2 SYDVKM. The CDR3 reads CASRGRVWTGNPEAFF. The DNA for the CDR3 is TGTGCCAGCAGAGGCCGGGTGTGGACGGGGAACCCTGAAGCTTTCTTT.

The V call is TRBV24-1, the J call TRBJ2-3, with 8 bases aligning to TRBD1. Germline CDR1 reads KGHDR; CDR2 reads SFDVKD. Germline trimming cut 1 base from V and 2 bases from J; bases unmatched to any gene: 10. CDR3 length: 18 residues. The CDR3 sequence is CATSDFGGRGPDTDTQYF. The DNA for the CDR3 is TGTGCCACCAGTGATTTTGGCGGCAGGGGGCCTGACACAGATACGCAGTATTTT.

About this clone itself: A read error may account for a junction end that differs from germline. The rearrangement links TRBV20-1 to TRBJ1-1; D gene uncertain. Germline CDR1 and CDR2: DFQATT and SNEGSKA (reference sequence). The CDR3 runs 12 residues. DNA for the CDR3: TGCAGTGCTAGTAATTTGAGGTCGGAGGGTCAATTT. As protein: CSASNLRSEGQF.

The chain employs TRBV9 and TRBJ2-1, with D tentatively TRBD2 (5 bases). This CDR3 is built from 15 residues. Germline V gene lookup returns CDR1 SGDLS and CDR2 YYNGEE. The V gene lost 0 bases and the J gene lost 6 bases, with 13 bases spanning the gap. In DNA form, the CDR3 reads TGTGCCAGCAGCGTAGATCATCGGACTGGCAATGAGCAGTTCTTC. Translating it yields CASSVDHRTGNEQFF. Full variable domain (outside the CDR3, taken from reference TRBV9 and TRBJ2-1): DSGVTQTPKHLITATGQRVTLRCSPRSGDLSVYWYQQSLDQGLQFLIQYYNGEERAKGNILERFSAQQFPDLHSELNLSSLELGDSALYFCASSVDHRTGNEQFFGPGTRLTVL.

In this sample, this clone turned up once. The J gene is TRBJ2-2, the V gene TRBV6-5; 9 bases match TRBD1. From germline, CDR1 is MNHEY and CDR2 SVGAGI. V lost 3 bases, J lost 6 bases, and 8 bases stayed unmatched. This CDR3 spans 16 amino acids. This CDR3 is CASSYSGTGNAGELFF. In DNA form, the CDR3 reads TGTGCCAGCAGTTATTCCGGGACAGGGAATGCCGGGGAGCTGTTTTTT.

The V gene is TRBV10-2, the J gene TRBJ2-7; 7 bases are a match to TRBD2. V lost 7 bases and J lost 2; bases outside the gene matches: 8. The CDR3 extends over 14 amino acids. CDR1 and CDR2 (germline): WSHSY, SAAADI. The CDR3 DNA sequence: TGCGCCAGCATGAGGGAGGGAGTTACCTACGAGCAGTACGTC. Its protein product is CASMREGVTYEQYV.

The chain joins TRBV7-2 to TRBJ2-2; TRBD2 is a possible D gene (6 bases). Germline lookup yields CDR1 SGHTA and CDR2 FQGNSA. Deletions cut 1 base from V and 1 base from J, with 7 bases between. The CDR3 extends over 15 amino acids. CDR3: CASSLGGGNTGELFF. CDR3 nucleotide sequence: TGTGCCAGCAGCTTAGGGGGAGGGAACACCGGGGAGCTGTTTTTT. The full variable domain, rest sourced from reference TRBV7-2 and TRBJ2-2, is GAGVSQSPSNKVTEKGKDVELRCDPISGHTALYWYRQSLGQGLEFLIYFQGNSAPDKSGLPSDRFSAERTGGSVSTLTIQRTQQEDSAVYLCASSLGGGNTGELFFGEGSRLTVL.

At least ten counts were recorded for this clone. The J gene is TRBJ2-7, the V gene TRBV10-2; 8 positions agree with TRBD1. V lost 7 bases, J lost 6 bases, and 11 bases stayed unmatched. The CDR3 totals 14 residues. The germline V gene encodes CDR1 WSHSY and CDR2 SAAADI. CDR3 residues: CASTPTGVEAEQYF. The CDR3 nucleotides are TGCGCCAGCACCCCGACAGGGGTCGAGGCCGAGCAGTACTTC.